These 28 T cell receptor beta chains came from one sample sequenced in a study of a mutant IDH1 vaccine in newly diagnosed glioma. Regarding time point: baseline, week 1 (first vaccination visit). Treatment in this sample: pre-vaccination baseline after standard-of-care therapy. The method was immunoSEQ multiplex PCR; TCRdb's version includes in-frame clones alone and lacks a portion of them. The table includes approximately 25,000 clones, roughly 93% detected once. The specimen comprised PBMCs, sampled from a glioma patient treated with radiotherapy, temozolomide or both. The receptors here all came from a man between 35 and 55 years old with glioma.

The CDR3 DNA follows: TGCGCCAGCAGCCCGCTAGCGGGAGGGGGAACCGGGGAGCTGTTTTTT. Amino acids: CASSPLAGGGTGELFF. The chain is built from TRBV5-1 and TRBJ2-2; 12 nucleotides match TRBD2. V shed 4 bases and J 5 bases; nucleotides not matched to a gene: 6. Looked up from germline, CDR1 is SGHRS and CDR2 is YFSETQ. The CDR3 spans 16 residues.

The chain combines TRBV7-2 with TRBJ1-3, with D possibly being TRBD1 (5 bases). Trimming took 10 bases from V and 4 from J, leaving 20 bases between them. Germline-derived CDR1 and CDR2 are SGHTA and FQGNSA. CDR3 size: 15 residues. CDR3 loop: CATTSREGRGNTIYF. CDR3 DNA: TGTGCCACCACCTCACGGGAGGGGCGCGGAAACACCATATATTTT.

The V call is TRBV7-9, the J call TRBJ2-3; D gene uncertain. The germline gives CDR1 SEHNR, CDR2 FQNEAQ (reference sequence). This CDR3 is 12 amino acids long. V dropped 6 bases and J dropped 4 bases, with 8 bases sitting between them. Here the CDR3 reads CASSLGADTQYF. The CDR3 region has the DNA TGTGCCAGCAGTTTGGGCGCAGATACGCAGTATTTT. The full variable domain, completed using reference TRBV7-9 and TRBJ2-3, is DTGVSQNPRHKITKRGQNVTFRCDPISEHNRLYWYRQTLGQGPEFLTYFQNEAQLEKSRLLSDRFSAERPKGSFSTLEIQRTEQGDSAMYLCASSLGADTQYFGPGTRLTVL.

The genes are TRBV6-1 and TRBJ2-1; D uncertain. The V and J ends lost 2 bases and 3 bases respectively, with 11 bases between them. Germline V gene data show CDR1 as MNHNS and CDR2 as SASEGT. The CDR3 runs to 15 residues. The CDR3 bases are TGTGCCAGCAGTGAAATGGCAGGCGGCTACAATGAGCAGTTCTTC. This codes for CASSEMAGGYNEQFF.

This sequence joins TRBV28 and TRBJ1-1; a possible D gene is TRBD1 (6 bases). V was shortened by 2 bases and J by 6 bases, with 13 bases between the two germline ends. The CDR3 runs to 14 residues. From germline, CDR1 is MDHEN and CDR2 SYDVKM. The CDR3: CASSLQGRGSEAFF. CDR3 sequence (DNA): TGTGCCAGCAGTTTACAAGGCAGGGGTTCTGAAGCTTTCTTT. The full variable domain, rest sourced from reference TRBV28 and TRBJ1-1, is DVKVTQSSRYLVKRTGEKVFLECVQDMDHENMFWYRQDPGLGLRLIYFSYDVKMKEKGDIPEGYSVSREKKERFSLILESASTNQTSMYLCASSLQGRGSEAFFGQGTRLTVV.

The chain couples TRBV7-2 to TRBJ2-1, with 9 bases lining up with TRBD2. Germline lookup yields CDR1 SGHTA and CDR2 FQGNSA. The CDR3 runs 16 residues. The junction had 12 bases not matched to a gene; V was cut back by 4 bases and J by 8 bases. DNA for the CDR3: TGTGCCAGCAGCTCATTTAGCGGGGGTCCCCCGGATGAGCAGTTCTTC. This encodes CASSSFSGGPPDEQFF. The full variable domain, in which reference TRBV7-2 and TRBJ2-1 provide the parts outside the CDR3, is GAGVSQSPSNKVTEKGKDVELRCDPISGHTALYWYRQSLGQGLEFLIYFQGNSAPDKSGLPSDRFSAERTGGSVSTLTIQRTQQEDSAVYLCASSSFSGGPPDEQFFGPGTRLTVL.

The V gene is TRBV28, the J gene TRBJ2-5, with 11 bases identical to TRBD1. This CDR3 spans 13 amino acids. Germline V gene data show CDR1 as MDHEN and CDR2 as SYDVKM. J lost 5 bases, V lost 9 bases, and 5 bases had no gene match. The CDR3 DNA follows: TGTGCCAGTGGGACAGGGGGTAGGGAGACCCAGTACTTC. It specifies CASGTGGRETQYF.

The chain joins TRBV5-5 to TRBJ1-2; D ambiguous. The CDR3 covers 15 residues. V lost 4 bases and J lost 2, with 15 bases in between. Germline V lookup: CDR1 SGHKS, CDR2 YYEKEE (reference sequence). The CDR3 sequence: CASSRREGQNYGYTF. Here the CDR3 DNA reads TGTGCCAGCAGCAGGCGTGAAGGGCAGAACTATGGCTACACCTTC.

The CDR3 region is CASSATYEQYF. CDR3 nucleotides: TGTGCCAGCAGCGCAACCTACGAGCAGTACTTC. The rearrangement uses TRBV2 and TRBJ2-7; D is uncertain. This CDR3 is 11 amino acids long. CDR1 and CDR2 (germline): SNHLY, FYNNEI. The ends were cut back, 6 bases at V and 2 bases at J, with 5 bases in the middle.

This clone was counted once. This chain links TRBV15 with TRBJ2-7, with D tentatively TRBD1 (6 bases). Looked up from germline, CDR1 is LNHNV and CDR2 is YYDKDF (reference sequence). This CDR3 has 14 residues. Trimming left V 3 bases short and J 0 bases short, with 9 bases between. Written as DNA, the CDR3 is TGTGCCACCAGCAGCGACAGGTACTCCTACGAGCAGTACTTC. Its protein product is CATSSDRYSYEQYF.

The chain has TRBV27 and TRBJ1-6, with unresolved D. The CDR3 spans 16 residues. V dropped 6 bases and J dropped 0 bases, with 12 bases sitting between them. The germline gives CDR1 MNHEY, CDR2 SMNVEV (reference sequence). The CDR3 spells CASSFRESSYNSPLHF. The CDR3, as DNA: TGTGCCAGCAGCTTCCGGGAGAGCTCCTATAATTCACCCCTCCACTTT.

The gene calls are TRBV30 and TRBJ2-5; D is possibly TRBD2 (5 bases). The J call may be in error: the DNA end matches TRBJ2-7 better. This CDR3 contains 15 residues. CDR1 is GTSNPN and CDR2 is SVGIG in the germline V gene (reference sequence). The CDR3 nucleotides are TGTGCCTGGAGTTTATTCCGGGATAAATATTACGAGCAGTACTTC. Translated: CAWSLFRDKYYEQYF.

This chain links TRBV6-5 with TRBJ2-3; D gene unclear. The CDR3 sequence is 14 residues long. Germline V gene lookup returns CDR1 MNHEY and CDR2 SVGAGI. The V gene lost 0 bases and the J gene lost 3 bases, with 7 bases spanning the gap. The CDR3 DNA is TGTGCCAGCAGTTACTCGGTGGGTACAGATACGCAGTATTTT. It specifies CASSYSVGTDTQYF.

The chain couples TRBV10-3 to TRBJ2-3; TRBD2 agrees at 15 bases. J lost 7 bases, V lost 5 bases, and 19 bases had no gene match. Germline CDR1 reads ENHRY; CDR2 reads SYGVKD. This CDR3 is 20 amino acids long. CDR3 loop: CAISRWTSGGAKGEANTQYF. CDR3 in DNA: TGTGCCATCAGTCGGTGGACTAGCGGGGGGGCAAAGGGTGAAGCCAATACGCAGTATTTT.

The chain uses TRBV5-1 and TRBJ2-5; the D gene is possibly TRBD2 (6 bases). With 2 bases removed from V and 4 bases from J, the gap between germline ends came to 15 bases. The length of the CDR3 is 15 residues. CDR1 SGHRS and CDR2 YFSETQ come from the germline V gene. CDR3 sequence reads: CASSFGAGFVETQYF. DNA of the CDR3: TGCGCCAGCAGCTTCGGGGCGGGGTTTGTAGAGACCCAGTACTTC.

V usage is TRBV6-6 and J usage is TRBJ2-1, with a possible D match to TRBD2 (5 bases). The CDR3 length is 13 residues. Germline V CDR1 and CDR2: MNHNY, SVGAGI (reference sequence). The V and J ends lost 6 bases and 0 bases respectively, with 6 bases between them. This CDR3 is CASSRDSYNEQFF. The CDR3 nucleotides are TGTGCCAGCAGCCGGGACTCCTACAATGAGCAGTTCTTC.

CDR3 amino acids: CASSLAGQRYNSPLHF. DNA for the CDR3: TGTGCCAGCAGTTTAGCGGGACAACGCTATAATTCACCCCTCCACTTT. The chain joins TRBV27 to TRBJ1-6, with D possibly being TRBD1 (6 bases). The CDR3 extends over 16 amino acids. The germline V and J ends were trimmed by 2 bases and 3 bases, with 11 bases remaining between them. Germline CDR1 and CDR2: MNHEY and SMNVEV (reference sequence).

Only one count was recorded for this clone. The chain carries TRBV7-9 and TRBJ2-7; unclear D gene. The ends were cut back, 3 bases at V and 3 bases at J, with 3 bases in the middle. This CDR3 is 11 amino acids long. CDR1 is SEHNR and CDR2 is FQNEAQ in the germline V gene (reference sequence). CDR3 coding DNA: TGTGCCAGCAGCTTTGACTACGAGCAGTACTTC. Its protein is CASSFDYEQYF.

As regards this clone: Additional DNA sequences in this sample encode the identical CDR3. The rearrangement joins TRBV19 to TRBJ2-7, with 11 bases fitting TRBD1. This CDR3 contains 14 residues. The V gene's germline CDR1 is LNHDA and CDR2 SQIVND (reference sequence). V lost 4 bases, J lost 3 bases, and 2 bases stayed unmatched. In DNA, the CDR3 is TGTGCCAGTAGTACCGGGACAGGGGGCTACGAGCAGTACTTC. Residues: CASSTGTGGYEQYF. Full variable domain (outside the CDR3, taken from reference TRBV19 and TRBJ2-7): DGGITQSPKYLFRKEGQNVTLSCEQNLNHDAMYWYRQDPGQGLRLIYYSQIVNDFQKGDIAEGYSVSREKKESFPLTVTSAQKNPTAFYLCASSTGTGGYEQYFGPGTRLTVT.

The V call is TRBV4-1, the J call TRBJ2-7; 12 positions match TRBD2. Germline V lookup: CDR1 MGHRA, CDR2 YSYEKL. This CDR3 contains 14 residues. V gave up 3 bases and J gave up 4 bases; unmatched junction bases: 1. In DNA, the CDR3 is TGCGCCAGCAGCCAGCTAGCGGGAGGGTACGAGCAGTACTTC. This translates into CASSQLAGGYEQYF.

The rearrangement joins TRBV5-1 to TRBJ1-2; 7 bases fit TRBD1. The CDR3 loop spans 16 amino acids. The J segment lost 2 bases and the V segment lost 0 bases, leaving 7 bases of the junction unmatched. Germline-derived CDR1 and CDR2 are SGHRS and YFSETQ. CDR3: CASSLARTGQNYGYTF. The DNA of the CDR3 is TGCGCCAGCAGCTTGGCGCGAACGGGACAGAACTATGGCTACACCTTC.

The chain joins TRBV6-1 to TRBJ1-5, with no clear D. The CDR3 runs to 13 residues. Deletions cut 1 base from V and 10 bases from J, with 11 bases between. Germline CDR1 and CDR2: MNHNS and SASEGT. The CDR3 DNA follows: TGTGCCAGCAGTGAAGGGGGTAGATATCCCCAGCATTTT. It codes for CASSEGGRYPQHF.

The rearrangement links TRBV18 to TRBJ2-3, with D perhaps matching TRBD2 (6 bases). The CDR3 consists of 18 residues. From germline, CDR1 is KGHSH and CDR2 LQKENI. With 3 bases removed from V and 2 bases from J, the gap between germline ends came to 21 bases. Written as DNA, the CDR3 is TGTGCCAGCTCACCCAACCCCCGGCGGGGAACCAACACAGATACGCAGTATTTT. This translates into CASSPNPRRGTNTDTQYF.

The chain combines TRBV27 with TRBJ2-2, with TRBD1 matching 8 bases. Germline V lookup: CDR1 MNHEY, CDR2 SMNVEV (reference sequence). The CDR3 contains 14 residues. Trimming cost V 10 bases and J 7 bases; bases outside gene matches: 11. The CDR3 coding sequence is TGTGCCACCAACGACAGGGGCGGCTTCGGGGAGCTGTTTTTT. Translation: CATNDRGGFGELFF.

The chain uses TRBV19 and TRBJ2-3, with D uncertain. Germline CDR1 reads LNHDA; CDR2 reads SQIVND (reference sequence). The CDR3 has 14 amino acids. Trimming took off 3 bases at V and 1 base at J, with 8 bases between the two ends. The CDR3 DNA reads TGTGCCAGTAGTATGTTGCAGGGCACAGATACGCAGTATTTT. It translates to CASSMLQGTDTQYF.

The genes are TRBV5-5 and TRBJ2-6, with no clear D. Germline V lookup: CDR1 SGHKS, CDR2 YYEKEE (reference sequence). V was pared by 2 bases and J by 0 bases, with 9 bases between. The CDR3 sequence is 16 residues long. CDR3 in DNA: TGTGCCAGCAGCTTCGCCAGCAGCTCTGGGGCCAACGTCCTGACTTTC. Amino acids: CASSFASSSGANVLTF.

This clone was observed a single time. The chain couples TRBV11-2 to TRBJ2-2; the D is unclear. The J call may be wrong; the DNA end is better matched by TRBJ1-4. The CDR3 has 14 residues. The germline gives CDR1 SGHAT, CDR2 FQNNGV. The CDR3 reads CASRPTADSSKLFF. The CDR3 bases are TGTGCCAGCAGGCCTACCGCGGACTCCTCAAAACTGTTTTTT.

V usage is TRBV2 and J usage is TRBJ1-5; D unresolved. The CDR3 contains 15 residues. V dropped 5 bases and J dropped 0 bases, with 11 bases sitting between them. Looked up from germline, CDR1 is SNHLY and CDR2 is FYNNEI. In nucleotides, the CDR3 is TGTGCCAGCAGTTCCAGAGCTTATAGCAATCAGCCCCAGCATTTT. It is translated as CASSSRAYSNQPQHF.